This T cell receptor beta chain emerged from a study of cytomegalovirus exposure and HLA in healthy donors. Study-wide results and caveats: The study labeled 150 to 200 TCR beta chains cytomegalovirus-associated. DRB1 showed the most TCR associations and HLA-C the fewest in a later analysis, as rates varied by HLA locus. About 87% or about 30% of the time was how often most TCR beta V segments were productive, according to an earlier analysis.

Notes on this clone: The antigen is not known.

This PCR relied on a set of 60 Vbeta primers and 13 Jbeta primers. How the authors handled the data: Per a later analysis, the number of unique TCR beta chains was around 79 million, of which about 10 million were shared. TCRdb keeps only in-frame clones here, not all; method: immunoSEQ multiplex PCR. V and J calls plus clone size are reproduced from that table; the DNA served to infer D and trimming. This sample yields about 76,000 clones, of which roughly 85% are seen a single time; roughly 2.5% belongs to the top ten. This CDR3 spans 15 amino acids. Trimming cost V 0 bases and J 5 bases, with 12 bases left between them. Germline V lookup: CDR1 SGHDN, CDR2 FVKESK.

Material for sequencing was PBMCs. The clonotype comes from a man younger than 40 in good health and CMV-seronegative. This chain joins TRBV14 and TRBJ2-3, with D perhaps TRBD2 (6 bases). The CDR3 region is CASSQDLGGVDTQYF. CDR3 nucleotides: TGTGCCAGCAGCCAAGATCTCGGCGGGGTAGATACGCAGTATTTT. Filled out from reference TRBV14 and TRBJ2-3, the complete variable domain reads EAGVTQFPSHSVIEKGQTVTLRCDPISGHDNLYWYRRVMGKEIKFLLHFVKESKQDESGMPNNRFLAERTGGTYSTLKVQPAELEDSGVYFCASSQDLGGVDTQYFGPGTRLTVL.